This T cell receptor (beta chain) was recorded in a study of OX40 agonist ivuxolimab in advanced cancers. Study in general: Patients treated during dose escalation were battling hepatocellular carcinoma, melanoma, renal cell or head and neck cancer.

Study-wide points: The authors also found low normalized T-cell clonal expansion in some nonresponders.

Assay used: immunoSEQ multiplex PCR; TCRdb lists only in-frame clones, some missing. Among approximately 56,000 clones listed, roughly 77% were seen once. Samples of blood were obtained at baseline, on cycle 4 day 1, and on cycle 7 day 1. Details on this clone: Its antigen is undetermined.

The receptor was derived from an adult with an advanced solid tumor such as melanoma, head and neck, liver or kidney cancer. The sample here was CD4+ or CD8+ T cells sorted from blood, taken in a trial of the OX40 agonist ivuxolimab.

The CDR3 sequence is CSASRGQAGTQYF. CDR3 sequence (DNA): TGCAGCGCCTCCCGCGGACAGGCGGGTACGCAGTATTTT. V usage is TRBV29-1 and J usage is TRBJ2-3; 7 bases fit TRBD1. The germline V gene encodes CDR1 SQVTM and CDR2 ANQGSEA. The junction had 12 bases not matched to a gene; V was cut back by 7 bases and J by 8 bases. The CDR3 consists of 13 residues.